Listed below are T cell receptor beta chains from one sample, sequenced in a study of cytomegalovirus exposure and HLA in healthy donors. Using immunoSEQ multiplex PCR, the repertoire was profiled, and TCRdb retains in-frame clones only, with some absent. Of hundreds of thousands of clones in the sample, 75% to 90% are singletons; the top ten hold approximately 0.86%. Sequenced material: PBMCs. The receptor source for this set is a woman younger than 30 in good health and CMV-seronegative. The CDR3 runs from the conserved cysteine through the conserved F or W. A D gene is named only where the DNA matches it firmly. Only some rows state a clone size, as once, few, many or a class for expanded clones.

NA | TRBJ2-5 | TRBV7-3 | NA | CASSFYGETQYF | TGTGCCAGCAGCTTTTACGGGGAGACCCAGTACTTC
TRBD1 | TRBJ1-4 | TRBV2 | once | CASRRLGTGRELFF | TGTGCCAGCAGACGATTGGGGACAGGGAGGGAACTGTTTTTT
TRBD2 | TRBJ2-1 | TRBV27 | NA | CASSLGAGGSYNEQFF | TGTGCCAGCAGTTTGGGTGCGGGAGGCTCGTACAATGAGCAGTTCTTC
TRBD2 | TRBJ2-2 | TRBV9 | NA | CASSARTSGGTGELFF | TGTGCCAGCAGCGCGCGAACTAGCGGGGGGACCGGGGAGCTGTTTTTT
NA | TRBJ1-2 | TRBV6-5 | NA | CASSYSSSNYGYTF | TGTGCCAGCAGTTACTCTAGCTCTAACTATGGCTACACCTTC
TRBD1 | TRBJ1-2 | TRBV5-1 | NA | CASSPMTGGSYGYTF | TGCGCCAGCAGCCCTATGACAGGGGGCTCCTATGGCTACACCTTC
TRBD1 | TRBJ1-2 | TRBV4-1 | NA | CASSQDRGRGYTF | TGCGCCAGCAGCCAAGACAGGGGGAGAGGCTACACCTTC
TRBD2 | TRBJ2-1 | TRBV5-6 | NA | CASSLGLAASYNEQFF | TGTGCCAGCAGCTTGGGACTAGCGGCCTCCTACAATGAGCAGTTCTTC
TRBD1 | TRBJ1-2 | TRBV15 | NA | CATSRPGPGTGTVGYTF | TGTGCCACCAGCAGACCAGGCCCCGGGACAGGAACGGTTGGCTACACCTTC
TRBD1 | TRBJ2-1 | TRBV28 | NA | CASVGTGGYLNEQFF | TGTGCCAGCGTAGGGACAGGGGGCTATCTCAATGAGCAGTTCTTC
TRBD1 | TRBJ1-2 | TRBV28 | few | CASSSGGQGDYGYTF | TGTGCCAGCAGTTCCGGGGGACAGGGAGACTATGGCTACACCTTC
NA | TRBJ1-5 | TRBV7-6 | NA | CASSLSSGGGAQHF | TGTGCCAGCAGCCTAAGTAGCGGGGGTGGAGCCCAGCATTTT
NA | TRBJ2-6 | TRBV7-9 | NA | CASSLGGSGANVLTF | TGTGCCAGCAGCCTGGGGGGTTCTGGGGCCAACGTCCTGACTTTC
NA | TRBJ2-1 | TRBV2 | NA | CASLYRVNEQFF | TGTGCCAGCCTTTACAGGGTCAATGAGCAGTTCTTC
NA | TRBJ1-4 | TRBV28 | NA | CASIPRGWPNEKLFF | TGTGCCAGCATCCCCCGGGGGTGGCCTAATGAAAAACTGTTTTTT
TRBD1 | TRBJ1-1 | TRBV5-1 | NA | CASSSRQGGTTEAFF | TGCGCCAGCAGTTCTAGACAGGGAGGAACCACTGAAGCTTTCTTT
NA | TRBJ1-2 | TRBV5-1 | NA | CASSLVGTVAYGYTF | TGCGCCAGCAGCTTGGTCGGCACAGTGGCGTATGGCTACACCTTC
NA | TRBJ1-2 | TRBV5-4 | many | CASSLITGYGGYTF | TGTGCCAGCAGCTTGATTACGGGGTACGGAGGCTACACCTTC
TRBD2 | TRBJ2-7 | TRBV30 | NA | CAWRWTSGRAGNEQYF | TGTGCCTGGCGATGGACTAGCGGGAGGGCCGGGAACGAGCAGTACTTC
TRBD1 | TRBJ1-5 | TRBV28 | NA | CASSLTIGGQISNQPQHF | TGTGCCAGCAGTTTAACTATAGGGGGACAGATAAGCAATCAGCCCCAGCATTTT
NA | TRBJ2-7 | TRBV14 | NA | CASSQESQSYEQYF | TGTGCCAGCAGCCAAGAATCACAGTCCTACGAGCAGTACTTC
TRBD2 | TRBJ2-1 | TRBV15 | NA | CATSRDRASGGQEDEQFF | TGTGCCACCAGCAGAGATAGAGCTAGCGGGGGACAGGAGGATGAGCAGTTCTTC
NA | TRBJ1-4 | TRBV6-1 | once | CASSEGVGAGREKLFF | TGTGCCAGCAGTGAAGGAGTAGGGGCGGGGAGGGAAAAACTGTTTTTT
TRBD1 | TRBJ2-7 | TRBV10-3 | NA | CAIRDRGSYEQYF | TGTGCCATCAGAGACAGGGGGTCCTACGAGCAGTACTTC
TRBD2 | TRBJ2-1 | TRBV4-2 | NA | CASSQDSTGAREGYNEQFF | TGTGCCAGCAGCCAAGATAGTACAGGCGCGCGGGAGGGGTACAATGAGCAGTTCTTC
TRBD2 | TRBJ2-5 | TRBV29-1 | NA | CSVGVSGVQETQYF | TGCAGCGTTGGGGTTAGCGGGGTACAAGAGACCCAGTACTTC
NA | TRBJ2-5 | TRBV2 | NA | CASLRGGAQETQYF | TGTGCCAGCCTCCGAGGAGGGGCACAAGAGACCCAGTACTTC
NA | TRBJ2-7 | TRBV27 | NA | CASSPRQGAYEQYF | TGTGCCAGCAGTCCCCGGCAGGGCGCCTACGAGCAGTACTTC
NA | TRBJ1-2 | TRBV30 | NA | CAWNPRGGQLYGYTF | TGTGCCTGGAACCCTCGAGGTGGACAGCTCTATGGCTACACCTTC
TRBD1 | TRBJ2-7 | TRBV6-5 | NA | CASRPQGDYEQYF | TGTGCCAGCAGACCTCAGGGGGACTACGAGCAGTACTTC
NA | TRBJ2-7 | TRBV5-8 | NA | CASSYPQVPSSYEQYF | TGTGCCAGCAGCTATCCACAGGTCCCTAGCTCCTACGAGCAGTACTTC
NA | TRBJ1-2 | TRBV6-5 | NA | CASSYSTAANYGYTF | TGTGCCAGCAGTTACTCGACAGCAGCTAACTATGGCTACACCTTC
NA | TRBJ1-4 | TRBV27 | once | CASSEDTTYEKLFF | TGTGCCAGCAGTGAAGACACAACCTATGAAAAACTGTTTTTT
TRBD1 | TRBJ1-5 | TRBV25-1 | NA | CALTGTGVAGSNQPQHF | TGTGCCCTCACCGGGACAGGGGTAGCAGGAAGCAATCAGCCCCAGCATTTT
NA | TRBJ2-1 | TRBV18 | NA | CASSPGDSRGNEQFF | TGTGCCAGCTCACCAGGCGATTCACGGGGGAATGAGCAGTTCTTC
NA | TRBJ1-2 | TRBV5-8 | NA | CASSLVQAYYGYTF | TGTGCCAGCAGCTTGGTACAGGCTTACTATGGCTACACCTTC
NA | TRBJ1-5 | TRBV28 | once | CASRSSYSNQPQHF | TGTGCCAGCAGGTCAAGCTATAGCAATCAGCCCCAGCATTTT
NA | TRBJ2-1 | TRBV10-3 | NA | CAISERKEYNEQFF | TGTGCCATCAGTGAGCGGAAGGAGTACAATGAGCAGTTCTTC
NA | TRBJ2-1 | TRBV27 | NA | CASSLSPGAGYNEQFF | TGTGCCAGCAGTTTATCGCCAGGGGCGGGCTACAATGAGCAGTTCTTC
NA | TRBJ2-2 | TRBV7-9 | NA | CAGRQVANTGELFF | TGTGCCGGCCGACAGGTCGCGAACACCGGGGAGCTGTTTTTT
TRBD1 | TRBJ2-1 | TRBV5-4 | NA | CASSSSGTGYNEQFF | TGTGCCAGCAGCTCATCCGGGACAGGGTACAATGAGCAGTTCTTC
TRBD1 | TRBJ1-2 | TRBV2 | NA | CASSSGRQGNYGYTF | TGTGCCAGCAGTTCGGGGAGACAGGGGAACTATGGCTACACCTTC
NA | TRBJ2-7 | TRBV2 | NA | CASSYGQTTYEQYF | TGTGCCAGCAGTTATGGACAGACGACCTACGAGCAGTACTTC
NA | TRBJ2-1 | TRBV6-4 | once | CASRGSSYNEQFF | TGTGCCAGCAGGGGGAGCTCCTACAATGAGCAGTTCTTC
NA | TRBJ2-5 | TRBV5-1 | NA | CASSLEPKETQYF | TGCGCCAGCAGCTTGGAGCCGAAAGAGACCCAGTACTTC
TRBD1 | TRBJ2-5 | TRBV6-5 | NA | CASRPTRGPEETQYF | TGTGCCAGCAGACCAACGAGGGGGCCAGAAGAGACCCAGTACTTC
NA | TRBJ2-1 | TRBV28 | once | CASSTYRPGHYNEQFF | TGTGCCAGCAGTACCTACCGACCGGGACACTACAATGAGCAGTTCTTC
NA | TRBJ2-2 | TRBV4-2 | NA | CASSQDPGLAGELFF | TGTGCCAGCAGCCAAGATCCAGGGTTGGCCGGGGAGCTGTTTTTT
NA | TRBJ2-5 | TRBV4-1 | NA | CASSLGALQETQYF | TGCGCCAGCAGCCTAGGGGCCTTACAAGAGACCCAGTACTTC
NA | TRBJ2-7 | TRBV14 | NA | CASSQGGGTFYEQYF | TGTGCCAGCAGCCAAGGGGGCGGGACCTTCTACGAGCAGTACTTC
TRBD1 | TRBJ1-1 | TRBV19 | NA | CASRRQGATEAFF | TGTGCCAGTAGGAGACAGGGGGCGACTGAAGCTTTCTTT
NA | TRBJ2-1 | TRBV10-2 | NA | CASSESIRDQFF | TGCGCCAGCAGTGAGTCGATACGGGATCAGTTCTTC
TRBD1 | TRBJ1-2 | TRBV5-6 | NA | CASSLVVPGQPTNYGYTF | TGTGCCAGCAGCTTGGTTGTGCCGGGACAGCCGACTAACTATGGCTACACCTTC
TRBD1 | TRBJ2-2 | TRBV28 | NA | CASSVPLGQGDFRELFF | TGTGCCAGCAGCGTACCCCTCGGACAGGGTGATTTTCGGGAGCTGTTTTTT
TRBD1 | TRBJ2-5 | TRBV19 | NA | CASSGQGRETQYF | TGTGCCAGTAGTGGACAGGGTAGAGAGACCCAGTACTTC
NA | TRBJ2-7 | TRBV15 | once | CATSRRRGSGYEQYF | TGTGCCACCAGCAGACGGCGTGGCTCGGGCTACGAGCAGTACTTC
NA | TRBJ1-1 | TRBV10-3 | NA | CAISDNQASTEAFF | TGTGCCATCAGTGATAACCAGGCCTCGACTGAAGCTTTCTTT
TRBD2 | TRBJ2-2 | TRBV27 | NA | CASSFVAGRPGELFF | TGTGCCAGCAGTTTCGTAGCGGGACGTCCCGGGGAGCTGTTTTTT